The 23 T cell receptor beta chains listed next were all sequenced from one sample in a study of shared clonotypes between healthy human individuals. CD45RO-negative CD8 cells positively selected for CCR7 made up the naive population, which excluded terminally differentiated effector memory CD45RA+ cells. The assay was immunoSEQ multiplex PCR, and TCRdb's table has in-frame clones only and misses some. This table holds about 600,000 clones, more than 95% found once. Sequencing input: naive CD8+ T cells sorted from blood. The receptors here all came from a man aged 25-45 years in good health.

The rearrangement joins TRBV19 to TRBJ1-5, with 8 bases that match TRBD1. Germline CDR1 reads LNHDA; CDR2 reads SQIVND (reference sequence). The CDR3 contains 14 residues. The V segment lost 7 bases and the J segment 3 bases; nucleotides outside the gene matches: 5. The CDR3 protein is CASTPGGANQPQHF. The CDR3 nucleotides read TGTGCCAGTACCCCAGGGGGCGCCAATCAGCCCCAGCATTTT.

Written as DNA, the CDR3 is TGTGCCAGCAGCTCATATACAGGGGTCTACGAGCAGTACTTC. Translating it yields CASSSYTGVYEQYF. The rearrangement uses TRBV11-2 and TRBJ2-7; TRBD1 matches at 7 bases. This CDR3 is 14 amino acids long. V was pared by 4 bases and J by 3 bases, with 6 bases of the junction left unmatched. Germline V gives CDR1 SGHAT, CDR2 FQNNGV.

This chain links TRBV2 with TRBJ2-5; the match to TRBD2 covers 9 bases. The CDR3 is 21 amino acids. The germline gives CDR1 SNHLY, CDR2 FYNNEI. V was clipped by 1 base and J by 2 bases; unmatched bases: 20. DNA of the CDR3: TGTGCCAGCAGTGAAGGGGGTGGTAGCGGGAGCGTTGTTTTAGGACAAGAGACCCAGTACTTC. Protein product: CASSEGGGSGSVVLGQETQYF. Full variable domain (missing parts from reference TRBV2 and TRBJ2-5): EPEVTQTPSHQVTQMGQEVILRCVPISNHLYFYWYRQILGQKVEFLVSFYNNEISEKSEIFDDQFSVERPDGSNFTLKIRSTKLEDSAMYFCASSEGGGSGSVVLGQETQYFGPGTRLLVL.

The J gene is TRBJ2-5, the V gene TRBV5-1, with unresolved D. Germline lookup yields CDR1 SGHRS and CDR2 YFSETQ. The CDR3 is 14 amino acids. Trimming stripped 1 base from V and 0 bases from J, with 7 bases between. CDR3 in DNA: TGCGCCAGCAGCTTGCGCTGGAACCAAGAGACCCAGTACTTC. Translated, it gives CASSLRWNQETQYF.

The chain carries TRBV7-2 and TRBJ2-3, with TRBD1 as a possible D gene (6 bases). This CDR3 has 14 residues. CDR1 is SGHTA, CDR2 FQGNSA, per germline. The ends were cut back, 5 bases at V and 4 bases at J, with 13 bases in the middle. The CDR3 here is CASSQIQGADTQYF. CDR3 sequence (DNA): TGTGCCAGCAGCCAGATACAGGGTGCAGATACGCAGTATTTT.

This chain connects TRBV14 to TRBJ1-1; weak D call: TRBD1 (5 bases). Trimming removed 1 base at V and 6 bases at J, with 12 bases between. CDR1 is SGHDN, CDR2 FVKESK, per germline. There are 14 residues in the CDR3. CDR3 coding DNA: TGTGCCAGCAGCCAAGTAGTTGAGACAGCTGAAGCTTTCTTT. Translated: CASSQVVETAEAFF.

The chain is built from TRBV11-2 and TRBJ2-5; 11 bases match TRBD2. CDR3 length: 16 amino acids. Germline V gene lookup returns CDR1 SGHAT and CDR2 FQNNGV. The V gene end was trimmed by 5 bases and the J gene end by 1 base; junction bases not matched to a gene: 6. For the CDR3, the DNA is TGTGCCAGCAGCATCGGGACTAGCGGAGCCCAAGAGACCCAGTACTTC. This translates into CASSIGTSGAQETQYF.

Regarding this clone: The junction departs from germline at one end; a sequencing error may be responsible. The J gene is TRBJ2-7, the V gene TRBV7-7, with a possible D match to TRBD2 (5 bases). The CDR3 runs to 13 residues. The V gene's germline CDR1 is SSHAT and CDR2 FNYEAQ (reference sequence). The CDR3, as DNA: TGTGCTAGCAGCTTAGGACTTGCCTACGAGCAGTACTTC. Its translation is CASSLGLAYEQYF.

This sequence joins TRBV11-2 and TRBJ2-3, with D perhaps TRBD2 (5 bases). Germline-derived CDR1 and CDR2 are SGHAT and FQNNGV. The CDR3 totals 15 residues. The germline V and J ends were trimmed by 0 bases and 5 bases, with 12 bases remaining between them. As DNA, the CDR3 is TGTGCCAGCAGCTTAGAAGTACTAGGCGGAGATACGCAGTATTTT. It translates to CASSLEVLGGDTQYF. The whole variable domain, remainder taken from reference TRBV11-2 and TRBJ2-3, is EAGVAQSPRYKIIEKRQSVAFWCNPISGHATLYWYQQILGQGPKLLIQFQNNGVVDDSQLPKDRFSAERLKGVDSTLKIQPAKLEDSAVYLCASSLEVLGGDTQYFGPGTRLTVL.

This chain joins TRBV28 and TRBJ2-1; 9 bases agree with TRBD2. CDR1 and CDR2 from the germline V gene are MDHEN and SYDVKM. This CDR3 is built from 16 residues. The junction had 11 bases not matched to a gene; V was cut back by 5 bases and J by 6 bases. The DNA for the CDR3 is TGTGCCAGCAGTCTCTTACCGGGACTAGCATTCAATGAGCAGTTCTTC. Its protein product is CASSLLPGLAFNEQFF.

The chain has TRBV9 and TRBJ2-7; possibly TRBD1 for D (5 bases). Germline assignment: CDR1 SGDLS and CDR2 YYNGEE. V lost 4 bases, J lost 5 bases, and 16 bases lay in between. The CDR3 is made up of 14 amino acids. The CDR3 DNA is TGTGCCAGCAGCCAGGCGGAGATCAGGGACGAGCAGTACTTC. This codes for CASSQAEIRDEQYF.

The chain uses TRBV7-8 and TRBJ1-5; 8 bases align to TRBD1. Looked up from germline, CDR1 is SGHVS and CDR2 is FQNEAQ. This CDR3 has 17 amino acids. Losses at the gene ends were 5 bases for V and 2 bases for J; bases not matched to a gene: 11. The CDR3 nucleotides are TGTGCCAGCAGCCCCCACGCAGGGGGCGCGGGCAATCAGCCCCAGCATTTT. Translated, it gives CASSPHAGGAGNQPQHF. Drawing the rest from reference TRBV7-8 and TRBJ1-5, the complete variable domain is GAGVSQSPRYKVAKRGQDVALRCDPISGHVSLFWYQQALGQGPEFLTYFQNEAQLDKSGLPSDRFFAERPEGSVSTLKIQRTQQEDSAVYLCASSPHAGGAGNQPQHFGDGTRLSIL.

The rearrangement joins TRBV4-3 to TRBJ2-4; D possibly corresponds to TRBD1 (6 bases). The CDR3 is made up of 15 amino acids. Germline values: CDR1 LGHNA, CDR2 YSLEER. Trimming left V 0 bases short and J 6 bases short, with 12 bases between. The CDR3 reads CASSQDPAGVNIQYF. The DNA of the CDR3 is TGCGCCAGCAGCCAAGATCCGGCAGGGGTAAACATTCAGTACTTC.

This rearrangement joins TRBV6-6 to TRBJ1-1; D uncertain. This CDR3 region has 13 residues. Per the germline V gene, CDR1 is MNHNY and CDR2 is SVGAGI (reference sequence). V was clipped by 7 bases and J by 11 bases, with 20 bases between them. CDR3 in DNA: TGTGCCAGCACACGAGACCCCGAGGGAGTCGCTTTCTTT. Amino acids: CASTRDPEGVAFF.

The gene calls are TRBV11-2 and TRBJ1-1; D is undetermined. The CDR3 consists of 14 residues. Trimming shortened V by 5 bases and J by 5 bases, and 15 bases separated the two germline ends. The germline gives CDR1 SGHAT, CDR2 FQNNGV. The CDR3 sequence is CASSVGGIGTEAFF. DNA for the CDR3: TGTGCCAGCAGCGTGGGAGGGATTGGGACTGAAGCTTTCTTT.

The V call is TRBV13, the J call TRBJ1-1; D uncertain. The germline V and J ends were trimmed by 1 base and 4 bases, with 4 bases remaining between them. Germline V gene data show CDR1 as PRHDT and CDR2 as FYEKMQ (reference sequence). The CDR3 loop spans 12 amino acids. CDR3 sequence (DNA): TGTGCCAGCAGCTTAGAAGCCACTGAAGCTTTCTTT. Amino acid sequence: CASSLEATEAFF.

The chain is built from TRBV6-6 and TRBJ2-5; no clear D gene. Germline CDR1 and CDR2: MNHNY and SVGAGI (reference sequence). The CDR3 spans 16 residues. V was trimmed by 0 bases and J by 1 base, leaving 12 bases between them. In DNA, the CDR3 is TGTGCCAGCAGTTACTCCGGGTCTAGAAGCCAAGAGACCCAGTACTTC. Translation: CASSYSGSRSQETQYF.

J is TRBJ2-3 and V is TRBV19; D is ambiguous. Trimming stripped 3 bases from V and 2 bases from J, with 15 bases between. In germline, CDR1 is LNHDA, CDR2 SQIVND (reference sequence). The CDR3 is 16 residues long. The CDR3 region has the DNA TGTGCCAGTAGTATCGCCTGGGAATCCACCACAGATACGCAGTATTTT. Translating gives CASSIAWESTTDTQYF.

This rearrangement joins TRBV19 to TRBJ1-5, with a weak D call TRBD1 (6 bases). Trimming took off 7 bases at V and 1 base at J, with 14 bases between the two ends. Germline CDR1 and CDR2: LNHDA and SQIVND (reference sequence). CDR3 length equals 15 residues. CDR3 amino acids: CASKQGYASNQPQHF. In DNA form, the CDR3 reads TGTGCCAGTAAACAGGGTTATGCGAGCAATCAGCCCCAGCATTTT.

DNA of the CDR3: TGCAGCATCTTTATAGCGGGAGGGCCATATGAGCAGTTCTTC. Amino acids: CSIFIAGGPYEQFF. V gene TRBV29-1 combines with J gene TRBJ2-1, with TRBD2 identical over 11 bases. Unmatched junction bases numbered 11, after V lost 8 bases and J lost 8 bases. The germline V gene encodes CDR1 SQVTM and CDR2 ANQGSEA. This CDR3 region has 14 residues.

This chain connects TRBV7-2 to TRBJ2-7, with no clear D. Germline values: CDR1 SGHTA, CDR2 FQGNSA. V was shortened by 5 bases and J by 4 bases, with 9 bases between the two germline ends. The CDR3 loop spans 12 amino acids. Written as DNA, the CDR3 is TGTGCCAGCAGCCTGATCGTGTACGAGCAGTACTTC. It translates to CASSLIVYEQYF. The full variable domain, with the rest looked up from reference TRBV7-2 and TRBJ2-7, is GAGVSQSPSNKVTEKGKDVELRCDPISGHTALYWYRQSLGQGLEFLIYFQGNSAPDKSGLPSDRFSAERTGGSVSTLTIQRTQQEDSAVYLCASSLIVYEQYFGPGTRLTVT.

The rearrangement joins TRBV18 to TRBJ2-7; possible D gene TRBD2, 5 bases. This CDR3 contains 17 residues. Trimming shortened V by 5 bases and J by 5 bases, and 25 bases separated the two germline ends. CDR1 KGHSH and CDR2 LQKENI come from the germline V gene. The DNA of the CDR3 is TGTGCCAGCTCAGGGTCAGTCGATGAGTGGGAGTATGACGAGCAGTACTTC. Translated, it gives CASSGSVDEWEYDEQYF.

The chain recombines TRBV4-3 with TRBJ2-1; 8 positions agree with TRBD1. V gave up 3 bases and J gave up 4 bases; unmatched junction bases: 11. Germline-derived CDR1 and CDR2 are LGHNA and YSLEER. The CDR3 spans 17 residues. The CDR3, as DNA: TGCGCCAGCAGCCAGGGGACAGGATTACTATCTTACAATGAGCAGTTCTTC. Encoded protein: CASSQGTGLLSYNEQFF.